A single sample gave rise to the 17 T cell receptor beta chains below, sequenced in a study of T-cell reconstitution after alpha-beta-depleted transplantation in children. A library of TCRbeta sequences, prepared with unique molecular identifiers, was generated. TCRdb recomputed calls from the PCR reads with MiXCR, one row per CDR3 protein. Of about 580,000 distinct CDR3 sequences listed, about 21% were seen once; the top ten hold 13% to 15%. The sequencing here drew on PBMCs, mostly from graft donor cells, taken 360 days after TCRalphabeta/CD19-depleted stem cell transplant. The receptors originated from a boy younger than two who had a stem cell transplant for acute myeloid leukemia, so the T cells may come from the graft donor.

In this sample, this clonotype turned up many times. The chain joins TRBV2 to TRBJ2-7; 7 positions match TRBD1. V lost 5 bases and J lost 4; bases outside the gene matches: 2. The CDR3 has 12 amino acids. CDR1 and CDR2 (germline): SNHLY, FYNNEI. This CDR3 reads CASSMDRYEQYV. CDR3 coding DNA: TGTGCCAGCAGTATGGACAGGTACGAGCAGTACGTC.

V gene TRBV5-6 combines with J gene TRBJ2-1; D is unclear. Germline loops: CDR1 SGHDT, CDR2 YYEEEE. The CDR3 has 11 residues. V was shortened by 3 bases and J by 8 bases, with 6 bases between the two germline ends. The CDR3 DNA reads as TGTGCCAGCAGCTCCTGGCATGAGCAGTTCTTC. This translates into CASSSWHEQFF.

This clonotype was picked up many times. This chain joins TRBV24-1 and TRBJ2-3; D gene uncertain. The germline V gene encodes CDR1 KGHDR and CDR2 SFDVKD. Trimming took off 11 bases at V and 1 base at J, with 15 bases between the two ends. The CDR3 is 14 amino acids. Written as DNA, the CDR3 is TGTGCCAGTCAGCGCGGCTGGCGCACAGATACGCAGTATTTT. Protein sequence: CASQRGWRTDTQYF.

Ten or more counts support this clonotype. The V gene is TRBV12-3 or TRBV12-4, the J gene TRBJ2-3; 8 nucleotides agree with TRBD2. After removal of 7 bases from V and 1 base from J, the junction contained 10 bases not matched to a gene. The CDR3 is 16 amino acids. CDR3 sequence: CASTLGGGTRTDTQYF. The CDR3 DNA sequence: TGTGCCAGCACCTTAGGCGGGGGGACTCGCACAGATACGCAGTATTTT.

This clonotype was observed many times. The chain carries TRBV6-2 or TRBV6-3 and TRBJ2-7; 7 bases fit TRBD2. The V segment lost 8 bases and the J segment 0 bases; nucleotides outside the gene matches: 22. The CDR3 is 19 amino acids. CDR1 MNHEY and CDR2 SVGEGT come from the germline V gene. Here the CDR3 DNA reads TGTGCCAGCGGCTATAGGCCGGGGGGACCAACAAGGAGCTCCTACGAGCAGTACTTC. Translated, it gives CASGYRPGGPTRSSYEQYF.

This clonotype has just a few counts. V and J are TRBV20-1 and TRBJ2-6; a possible D gene is TRBD2 (5 bases). The ends were cut back, 0 bases at V and 0 bases at J, with 12 bases in the middle. The CDR3 spans 17 residues. Per the germline V gene, CDR1 is DFQATT and CDR2 is SNEGSKA (reference sequence). The CDR3 loop is CSARDMAGLSGANVLTF. The CDR3 DNA follows: TGCAGTGCTAGAGATATGGCGGGTCTCTCTGGGGCCAACGTCCTGACTTTC.

This clonotype was found a few times. The chain links TRBV12-3 or TRBV12-4 to TRBJ2-7, with TRBD1 matching over 7 bases. The CDR3 is made up of 15 amino acids. V shed 4 bases, J shed 0 bases, and the junction held 6 bases outside the gene matches. As DNA, the CDR3 is TGTGCCAGCAGTTCAACAGGGGTAAGCTCCTACGAGCAGTACGTC. This translates into CASSSTGVSSYEQYV.

This CDR3 is CASSLVFLTYEQYF. CDR3 DNA: TGTGCCAGCAGCTTAGTGTTCCTCACCTACGAGCAGTACTTC. The rearrangement links TRBV7-2 to TRBJ2-7; no definite D call. V was cut by 1 base and J by 2 bases, with 9 bases left in between. Germline CDR1 SGHTA, CDR2 FQGNSA. The CDR3 has 14 residues.

V gene TRBV28 combines with J gene TRBJ1-1; 8 bases map to TRBD1. Germline CDR1 and CDR2: MDHEN and SYDVKM. The CDR3 covers 17 residues. The junction had 11 bases not matched to a gene; V was cut back by 4 bases and J by 1 base. The CDR3 here is CASSSAPETGENTEAFF. The CDR3 DNA sequence: TGTGCCAGCAGTTCGGCACCGGAGACAGGGGAGAACACTGAAGCTTTCTTT.

This rearrangement joins TRBV20-1 to TRBJ2-1; no firm D call. The CDR3 runs to 15 residues. Germline lookup yields CDR1 DFQATT and CDR2 SNEGSKA (reference sequence). Trimming shortened V by 0 bases and J by 7 bases, and 16 bases separated the two germline ends. This CDR3 reads CSARDPQGRRNEQFF. The CDR3 DNA reads TGCAGTGCTAGAGACCCCCAAGGCAGGCGGAATGAGCAGTTCTTC.

This chain connects TRBV5-6 to TRBJ2-7, with 7 bases that match TRBD1. The V and J ends lost 1 base and 1 base, in that order; junction bases with no gene match: 5. Germline values: CDR1 SGHDT, CDR2 YYEEEE. The CDR3 sequence is 15 residues long. In DNA, the CDR3 is TGTGCCAGCAGCTTGCAGGGGGAAGGGTCCTACGAGCAGTACTTC. This codes for CASSLQGEGSYEQYF.

This clonotype was seen many times. The chain joins TRBV20-1 to TRBJ2-3, with D possibly TRBD1 on 5 matching bases. CDR1 and CDR2 from the germline V gene are DFQATT and SNEGSKA (reference sequence). The CDR3 runs to 14 residues. V was shortened by 1 base and J by 6 bases, with 14 bases between the two germline ends. The CDR3 DNA sequence: TGCAGTGCTAGAGTCCAGGGTGCAACGGATACGCAGTATTTT. Translating gives CSARVQGATDTQYF.

The table lists this clonotype with many counts. The rearrangement links TRBV11-2 to TRBJ2-1; D is uncertain. This CDR3 has 14 amino acids. The germline V and J ends were trimmed by 5 bases and 7 bases, with 15 bases remaining between them. CDR1 is SGHAT, CDR2 FQNNGV, per germline. The CDR3 sequence: CASSLPMPLNEQFF. In nucleotides, the CDR3 is TGTGCCAGCAGCCTCCCTATGCCCTTGAATGAGCAGTTCTTC. Based on the CDR3 plus reference TRBV11-2 and TRBJ2-1, the full variable domain is EAGVAQSPRYKIIEKRQSVAFWCNPISGHATLYWYQQILGQGPKLLIQFQNNGVVDDSQLPKDRFSAERLKGVDSTLKIQPAKLEDSAVYLCASSLPMPLNEQFFGPGTRLTVL.

For the CDR3, the DNA is TGCAGTGCTAGGTGGCAGGGCTACGAGCAGTACGTC. It specifies CSARWQGYEQYV. The genes are TRBV20-1 and TRBJ2-7, with D possibly matching TRBD1 (5 bases). Germline V gene lookup returns CDR1 DFQATT and CDR2 SNEGSKA (reference sequence). Trimming cost V 3 bases and J 3 bases, with 9 bases left between them. This CDR3 is built from 12 residues.

The V gene is TRBV20-1, the J gene TRBJ2-7; D is perhaps TRBD2 (6 bases). CDR3 length: 13 residues. V lost 8 bases and J 4 bases, leaving 18 bases between the germline ends. Germline CDR1 DFQATT, CDR2 SNEGSKA (reference sequence). CDR3 in DNA: TGCAGTCTACCGGGAGTAGCACCATACGAGCAGTACGTC. As protein: CSLPGVAPYEQYV.

This clonotype was detected ten times or more. This sequence joins TRBV11-2 and TRBJ2-7, with D tentatively TRBD1 (6 bases). CDR3 length equals 14 residues. Per germline, CDR1 SGHAT and CDR2 FQNNGV. V was shortened by 6 bases and J by 2 bases, with 14 bases between the two germline ends. DNA of the CDR3: TGTGCCAGCAGTGCGGACAGCGTTGCCTACGAGCAGTACGTC. It codes for CASSADSVAYEQYV.

The chain joins TRBV6-6 to TRBJ1-1; unclear D gene. The length of the CDR3 is 13 residues. The germline gives CDR1 MNHNY, CDR2 SVGAGI (reference sequence). The V end lost 6 bases, the J end lost 4 bases, and 12 bases lay between the germline ends. CDR3: CASRGDLLTEAFF. CDR3 bases: TGTGCCAGCAGAGGAGACCTACTCACTGAAGCTTTCTTT.